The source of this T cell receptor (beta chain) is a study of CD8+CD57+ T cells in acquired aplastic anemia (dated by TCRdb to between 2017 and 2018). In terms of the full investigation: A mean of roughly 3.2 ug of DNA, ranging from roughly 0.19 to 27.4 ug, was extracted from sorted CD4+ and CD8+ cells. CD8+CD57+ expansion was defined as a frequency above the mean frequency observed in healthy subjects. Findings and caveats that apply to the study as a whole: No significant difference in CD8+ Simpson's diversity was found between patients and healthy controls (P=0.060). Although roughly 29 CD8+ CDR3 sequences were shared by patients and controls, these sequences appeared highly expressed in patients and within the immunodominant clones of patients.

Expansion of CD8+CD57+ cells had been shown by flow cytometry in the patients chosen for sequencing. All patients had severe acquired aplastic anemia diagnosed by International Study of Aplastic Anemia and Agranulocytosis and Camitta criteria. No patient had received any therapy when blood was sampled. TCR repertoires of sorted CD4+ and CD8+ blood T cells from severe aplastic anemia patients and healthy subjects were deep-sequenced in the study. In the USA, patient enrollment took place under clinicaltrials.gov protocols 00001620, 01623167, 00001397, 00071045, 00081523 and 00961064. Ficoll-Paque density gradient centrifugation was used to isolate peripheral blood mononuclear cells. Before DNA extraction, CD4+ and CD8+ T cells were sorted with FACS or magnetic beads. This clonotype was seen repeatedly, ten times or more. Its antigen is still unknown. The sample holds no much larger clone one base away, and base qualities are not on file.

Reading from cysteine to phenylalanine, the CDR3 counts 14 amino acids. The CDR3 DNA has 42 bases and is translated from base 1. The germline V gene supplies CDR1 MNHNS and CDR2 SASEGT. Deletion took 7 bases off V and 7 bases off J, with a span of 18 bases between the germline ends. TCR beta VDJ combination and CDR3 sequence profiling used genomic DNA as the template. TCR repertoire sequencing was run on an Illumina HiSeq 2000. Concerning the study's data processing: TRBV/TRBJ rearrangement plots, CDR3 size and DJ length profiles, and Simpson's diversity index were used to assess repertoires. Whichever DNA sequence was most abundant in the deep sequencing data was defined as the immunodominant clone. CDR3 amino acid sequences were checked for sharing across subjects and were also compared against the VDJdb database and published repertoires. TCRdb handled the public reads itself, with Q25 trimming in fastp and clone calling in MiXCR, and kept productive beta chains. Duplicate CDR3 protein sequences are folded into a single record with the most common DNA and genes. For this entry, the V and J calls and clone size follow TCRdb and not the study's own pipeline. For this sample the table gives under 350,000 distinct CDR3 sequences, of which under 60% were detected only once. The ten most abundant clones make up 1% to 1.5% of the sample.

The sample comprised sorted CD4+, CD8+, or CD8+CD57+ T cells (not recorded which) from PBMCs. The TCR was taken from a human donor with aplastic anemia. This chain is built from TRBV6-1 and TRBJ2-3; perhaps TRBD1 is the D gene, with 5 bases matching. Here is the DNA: TGTGCCAGCAAAGAAGGGGTATTGATGAATACGCAGTATTTT. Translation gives CASKEGVLMNTQYF.